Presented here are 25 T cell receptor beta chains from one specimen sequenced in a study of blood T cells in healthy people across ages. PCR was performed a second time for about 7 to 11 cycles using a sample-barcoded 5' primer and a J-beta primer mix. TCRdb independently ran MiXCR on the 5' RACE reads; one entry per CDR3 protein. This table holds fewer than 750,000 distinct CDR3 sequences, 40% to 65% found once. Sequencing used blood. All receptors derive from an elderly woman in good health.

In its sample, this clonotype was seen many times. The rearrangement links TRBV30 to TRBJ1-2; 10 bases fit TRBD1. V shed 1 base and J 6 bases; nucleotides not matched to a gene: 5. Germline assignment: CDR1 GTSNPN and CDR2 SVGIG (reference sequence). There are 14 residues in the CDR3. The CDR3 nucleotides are TGTGCCTGGAGTGGACAGGGGGCAAGTCATGGCTACACCTTC. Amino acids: CAWSGQGASHGYTF.

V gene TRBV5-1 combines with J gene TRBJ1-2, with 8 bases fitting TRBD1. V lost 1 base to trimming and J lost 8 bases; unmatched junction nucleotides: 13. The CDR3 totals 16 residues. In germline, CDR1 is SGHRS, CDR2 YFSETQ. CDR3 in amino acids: CASSLLGQDLLSGYTF. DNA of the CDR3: TGCGCCAGCAGCTTGCTGGGACAGGACCTCCTATCAGGCTACACCTTC.

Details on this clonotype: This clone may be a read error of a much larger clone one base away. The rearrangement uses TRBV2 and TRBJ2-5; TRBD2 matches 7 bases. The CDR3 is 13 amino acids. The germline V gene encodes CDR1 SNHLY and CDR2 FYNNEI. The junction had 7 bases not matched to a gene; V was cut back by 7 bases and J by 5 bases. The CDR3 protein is CASTRGGLETQYF. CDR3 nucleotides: TGTGCCAGCACTAGGGGAGGGTTGGAGACCCAGTACTTC.

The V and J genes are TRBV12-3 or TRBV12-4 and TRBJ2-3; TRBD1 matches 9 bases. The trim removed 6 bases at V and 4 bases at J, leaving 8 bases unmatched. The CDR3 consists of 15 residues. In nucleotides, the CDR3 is TGTGCCAGCAGCCGAACAGGGGGCTCCTCAGATACGCAGTATTTT. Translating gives CASSRTGGSSDTQYF.

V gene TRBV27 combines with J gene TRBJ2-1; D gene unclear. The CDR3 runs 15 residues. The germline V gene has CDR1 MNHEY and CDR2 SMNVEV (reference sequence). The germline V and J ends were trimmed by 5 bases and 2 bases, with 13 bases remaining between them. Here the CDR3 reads CASSLSPLPYNEQFF. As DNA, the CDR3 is TGTGCCAGCAGTCTCTCGCCCCTCCCCTACAATGAGCAGTTCTTC.

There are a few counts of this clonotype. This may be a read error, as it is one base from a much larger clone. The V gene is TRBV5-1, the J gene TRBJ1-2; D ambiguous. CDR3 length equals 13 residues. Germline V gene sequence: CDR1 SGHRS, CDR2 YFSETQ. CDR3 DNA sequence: TGCGCCAGCAGCATCGAGGTCACCTATGGCCACACCTTC. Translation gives CASSIEVTYGHTF.

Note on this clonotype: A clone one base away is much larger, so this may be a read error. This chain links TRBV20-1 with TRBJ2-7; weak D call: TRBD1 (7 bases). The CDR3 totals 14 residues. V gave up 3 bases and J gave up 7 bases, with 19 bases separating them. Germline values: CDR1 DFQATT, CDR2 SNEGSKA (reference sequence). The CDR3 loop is CSARDPQGGDEQYF. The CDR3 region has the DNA TGCAGTGCTAGGGATCCTCAGGGGGGCGATGAGCAGTACTTC.

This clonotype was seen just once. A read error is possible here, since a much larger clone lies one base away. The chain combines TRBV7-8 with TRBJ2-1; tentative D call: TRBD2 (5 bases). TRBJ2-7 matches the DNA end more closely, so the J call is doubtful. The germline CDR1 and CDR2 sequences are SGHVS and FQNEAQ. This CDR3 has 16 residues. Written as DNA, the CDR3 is TGTGCCAGCAGCTTTTTGGACTTTAGCTCCTACAATGAGCAGTACTTC. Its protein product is CASSFLDFSSYNEQYF.

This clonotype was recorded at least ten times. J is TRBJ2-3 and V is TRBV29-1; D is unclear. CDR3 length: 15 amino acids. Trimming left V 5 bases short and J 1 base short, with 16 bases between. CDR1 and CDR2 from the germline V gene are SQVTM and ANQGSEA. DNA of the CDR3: TGCAGCGTTAAAGGAACGGCGGAAGGCACAGATACGCAGTATTTT. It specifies CSVKGTAEGTDTQYF.

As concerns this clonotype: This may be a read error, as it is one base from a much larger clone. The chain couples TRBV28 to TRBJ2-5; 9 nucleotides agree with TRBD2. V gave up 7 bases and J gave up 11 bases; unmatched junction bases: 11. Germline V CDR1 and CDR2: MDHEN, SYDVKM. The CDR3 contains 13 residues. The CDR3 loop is CASISGTSSEQYF. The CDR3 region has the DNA TGTGCCAGCATCTCCGGGACTAGCAGTGAGCAGTACTTC.

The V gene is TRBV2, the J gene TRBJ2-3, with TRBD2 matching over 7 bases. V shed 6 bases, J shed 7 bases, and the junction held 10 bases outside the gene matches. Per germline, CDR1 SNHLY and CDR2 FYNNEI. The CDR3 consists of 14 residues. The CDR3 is CASRRTSVANTQYF. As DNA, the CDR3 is TGTGCCAGCAGACGGACTAGTGTTGCAAATACGCAGTATTTT. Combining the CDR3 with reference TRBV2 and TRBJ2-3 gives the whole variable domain EPEVTQTPSHQVTQMGQEVILRCVPISNHLYFYWYRQILGQKVEFLVSFYNNEISEKSEIFDDQFSVERPDGSNFTLKIRSTKLEDSAMYFCASRRTSVANTQYFGPGTRLTVL.

CDR3 in DNA: TGCGCCAGCAGCTTGGGACAGGACTCTGGAAACACCATATATTTT. It translates to CASSLGQDSGNTIYF. This sequence joins TRBV5-1 and TRBJ1-3; TRBD1 is a possible D gene (6 bases). The length of the CDR3 is 15 residues. V dropped 0 bases and J dropped 0 bases, with 7 bases sitting between them. CDR1 SGHRS and CDR2 YFSETQ come from the germline V gene.

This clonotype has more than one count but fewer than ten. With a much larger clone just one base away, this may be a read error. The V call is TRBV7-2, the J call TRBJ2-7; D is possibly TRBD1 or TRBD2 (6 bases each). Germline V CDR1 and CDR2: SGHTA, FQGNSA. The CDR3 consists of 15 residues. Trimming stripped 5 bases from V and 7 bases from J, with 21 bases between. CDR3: CASSPNGGRVDEQYF. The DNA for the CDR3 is TGTGCCAGCAGCCCTAACGGGGGCCGAGTTGATGAGCAGTACTTC.

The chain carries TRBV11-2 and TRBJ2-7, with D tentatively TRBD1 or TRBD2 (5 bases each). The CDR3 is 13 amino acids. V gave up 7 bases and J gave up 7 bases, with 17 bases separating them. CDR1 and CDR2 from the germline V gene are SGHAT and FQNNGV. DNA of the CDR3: TGTGCCAGCAACCGAGGGGCAGGGATTGAGCAGTACTTC. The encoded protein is CASNRGAGIEQYF. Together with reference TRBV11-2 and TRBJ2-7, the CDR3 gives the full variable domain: EAGVAQSPRYKIIEKRQSVAFWCNPISGHATLYWYQQILGQGPKLLIQFQNNGVVDDSQLPKDRFSAERLKGVDSTLKIQPAKLEDSAVYLCASNRGAGIEQYFGPGTRLTVT.

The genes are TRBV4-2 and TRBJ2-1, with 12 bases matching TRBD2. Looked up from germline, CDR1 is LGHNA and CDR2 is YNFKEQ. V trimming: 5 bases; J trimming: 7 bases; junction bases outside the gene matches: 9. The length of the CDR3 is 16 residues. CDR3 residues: CASSTRLAGEGNEQFF. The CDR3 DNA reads TGTGCCAGCAGCACCCGACTAGCGGGAGAAGGAAATGAGCAGTTCTTC.

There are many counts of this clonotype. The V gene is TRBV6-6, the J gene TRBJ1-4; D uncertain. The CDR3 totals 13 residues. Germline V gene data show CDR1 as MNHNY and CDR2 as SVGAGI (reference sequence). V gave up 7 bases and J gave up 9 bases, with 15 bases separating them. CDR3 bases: TGTGCCAGCATAGGAGGGCCCAGTAAAAAACTGTTTTTT. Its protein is CASIGGPSKKLFF.

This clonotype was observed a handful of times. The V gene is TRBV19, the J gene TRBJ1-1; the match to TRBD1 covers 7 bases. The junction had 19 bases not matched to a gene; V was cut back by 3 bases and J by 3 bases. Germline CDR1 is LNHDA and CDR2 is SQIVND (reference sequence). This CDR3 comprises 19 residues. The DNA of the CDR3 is TGTGCCAGTAGTATCCCCCACAGGGGCAGGGGCCGTTCGGACACTGAAGCTTTCTTT. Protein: CASSIPHRGRGRSDTEAFF.

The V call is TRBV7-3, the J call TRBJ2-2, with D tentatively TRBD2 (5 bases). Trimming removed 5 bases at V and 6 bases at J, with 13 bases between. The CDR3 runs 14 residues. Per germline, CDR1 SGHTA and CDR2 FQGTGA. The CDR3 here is CASSRNGVAGELFF. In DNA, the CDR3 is TGTGCCAGCAGCCGCAACGGGGTGGCCGGGGAGCTGTTTTTT.

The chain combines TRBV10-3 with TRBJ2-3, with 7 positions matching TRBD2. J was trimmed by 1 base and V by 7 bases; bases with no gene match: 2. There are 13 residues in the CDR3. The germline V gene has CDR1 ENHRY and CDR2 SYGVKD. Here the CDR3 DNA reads TGTGCCATCACTAGCGGAGGCACAGATACGCAGTATTTT. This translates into CAITSGGTDTQYF.

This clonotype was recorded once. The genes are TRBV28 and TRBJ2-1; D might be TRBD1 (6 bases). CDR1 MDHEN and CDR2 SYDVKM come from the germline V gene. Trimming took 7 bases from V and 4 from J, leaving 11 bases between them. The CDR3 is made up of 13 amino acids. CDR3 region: CASTGDRYNEQFF. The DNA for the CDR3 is TGTGCCAGCACAGGGGACCGGTACAATGAGCAGTTCTTC. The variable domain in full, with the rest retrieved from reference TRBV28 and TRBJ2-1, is DVKVTQSSRYLVKRTGEKVFLECVQDMDHENMFWYRQDPGLGLRLIYFSYDVKMKEKGDIPEGYSVSREKKERFSLILESASTNQTSMYLCASTGDRYNEQFFGPGTRLTVL.

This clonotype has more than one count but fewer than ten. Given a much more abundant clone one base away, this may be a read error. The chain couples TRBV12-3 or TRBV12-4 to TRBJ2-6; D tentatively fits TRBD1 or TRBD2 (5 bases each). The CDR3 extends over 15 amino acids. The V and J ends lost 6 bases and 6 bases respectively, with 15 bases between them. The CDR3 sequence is CASRASRDLANVLTF. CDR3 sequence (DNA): TGTGCCAGCAGAGCTAGCAGGGACCTGGCCAACGTCCTGACTTTC.

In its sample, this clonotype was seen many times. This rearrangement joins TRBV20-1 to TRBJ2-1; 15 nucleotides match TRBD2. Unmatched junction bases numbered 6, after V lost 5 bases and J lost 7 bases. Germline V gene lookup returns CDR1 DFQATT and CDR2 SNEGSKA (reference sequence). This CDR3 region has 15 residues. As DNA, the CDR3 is TGCAGTGCTGGGACTAGCGGGGGGAAAGTGAATGAGCAGTTCTTC. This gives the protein CSAGTSGGKVNEQFF.

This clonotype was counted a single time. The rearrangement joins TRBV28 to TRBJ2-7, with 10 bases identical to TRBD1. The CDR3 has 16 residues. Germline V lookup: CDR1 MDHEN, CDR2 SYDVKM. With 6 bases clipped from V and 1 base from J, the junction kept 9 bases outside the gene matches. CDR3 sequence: CASRPTGGFESYEQYF. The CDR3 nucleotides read TGTGCCAGCAGACCGACAGGGGGCTTTGAATCCTACGAGCAGTACTTC.

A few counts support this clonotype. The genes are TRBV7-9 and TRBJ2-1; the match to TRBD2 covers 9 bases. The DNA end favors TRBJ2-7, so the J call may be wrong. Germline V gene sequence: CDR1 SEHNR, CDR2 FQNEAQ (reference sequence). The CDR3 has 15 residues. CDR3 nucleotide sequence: TGTGCCAGCAGCTTTAGGCCTAGCGGGGCCAATGAGCAGTACTTC. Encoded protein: CASSFRPSGANEQYF.

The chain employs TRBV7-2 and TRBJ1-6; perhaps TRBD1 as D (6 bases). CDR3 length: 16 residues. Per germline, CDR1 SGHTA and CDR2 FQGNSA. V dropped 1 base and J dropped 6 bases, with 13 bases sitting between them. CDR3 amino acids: CASSLGGGSGNSPLHF. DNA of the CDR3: TGTGCCAGCAGCTTAGGAGGGGGGTCAGGTAATTCACCCCTCCACTTT.